These 17 T cell receptor beta chains originate from one sample sequenced in a study of blood T cell repertoires in COVID-19. Assay: immunoSEQ multiplex PCR; the TCRdb copy retains only in-frame clones and omits some. Of about 180,000 clones detected, 86% appear once; the ten largest clones hold 7.5% to 10%. The sequenced sample consisted of PBMCs or T cells enriched from blood (not recorded which). The receptors stem from a woman under 40 who had recovered from COVID-19.

The V call is TRBV7-2, the J call TRBJ2-3, with 10 bases aligning to TRBD2. Germline V gene sequence: CDR1 SGHTA, CDR2 FQGNSA. V trimming: 2 bases; J trimming: 2 bases; junction bases outside the gene matches: 7. There are 17 residues in the CDR3. This CDR3 reads CASSLWASGGNTDTQYF. The CDR3 bases are TGTGCCAGCAGCTTATGGGCTAGCGGGGGTAACACAGATACGCAGTATTTT.

This chain uses TRBV5-1 with TRBJ2-1; D possibly corresponds to TRBD2 (7 bases). V dropped 4 bases and J dropped 0 bases, with 26 bases sitting between them. The CDR3 length is 20 residues. Looked up from germline, CDR1 is SGHRS and CDR2 is YFSETQ. CDR3 DNA sequence: TGCGCCAGCAGCATCCTAGACGGGGGGCGCATACCCAGCTCCTACAATGAGCAGTTCTTC. It is translated as CASSILDGGRIPSSYNEQFF.

The rearrangement links TRBV27 to TRBJ1-2, with 7 bases matching TRBD1. This CDR3 has 16 amino acids. V lost 2 bases and J lost 5; bases outside the gene matches: 11. Germline-derived CDR1 and CDR2 are MNHEY and SMNVEV (reference sequence). DNA of the CDR3: TGTGCCAGCAGTTTAATCAGGCAGGGACAGCGTTATGGCTACACCTTC. It yields the protein CASSLIRQGQRYGYTF.

The chain joins TRBV25-1 to TRBJ1-2; maybe TRBD1 (5 bases). Germline lookup yields CDR1 MGHDK and CDR2 SYGVNS. Deletions cut 3 bases from V and 6 bases from J, with 11 bases between. This CDR3 spans 13 amino acids. CDR3 protein: CASSDAGGNGYTF. In DNA, the CDR3 is TGTGCCAGCAGTGATGCGGGGGGAAATGGCTACACCTTC.

This chain links TRBV3-1 (or the pseudogene TRBV3-2) with TRBJ2-5; TRBD1 matches at 9 bases. The CDR3 contains 16 residues. The germline V gene encodes CDR1 LGHDT and CDR2 YNNKEL (reference sequence). Trimming cost V 0 bases and J 3 bases; bases outside gene matches: 5. CDR3 amino acids: CASSQDWGDREETQYF. CDR3 sequence (DNA): TGTGCCAGCAGCCAAGATTGGGGGGACAGGGAAGAGACCCAGTACTTC.

This clone was observed a single time. The chain recombines TRBV9 with TRBJ2-1, with 8 positions matching TRBD2. Looked up from germline, CDR1 is SGDLS and CDR2 is YYNGEE. The CDR3 length is 15 residues. V gave up 3 bases and J gave up 2 bases; unmatched junction bases: 4. The CDR3 nucleotides read TGTGCCAGCAGCGAAGCGGGAGTCCCCTACAATGAGCAGTTCTTC. It is translated as CASSEAGVPYNEQFF.

This clone appeared once. The chain couples TRBV12-3 or TRBV12-4 to TRBJ1-1, with D hard to call. V was pared by 2 bases and J by 7 bases, with 11 bases between. The CDR3 is 13 amino acids. The CDR3 here is CASSLPGFGEAFF. CDR3 sequence (DNA): TGTGCCAGCAGTTTACCCGGGTTTGGTGAAGCTTTCTTT.

The chain combines TRBV19 with TRBJ2-7; D may be TRBD1 (5 bases). Germline CDR1 is LNHDA and CDR2 is SQIVND (reference sequence). The CDR3 length is 14 residues. Trimming took 5 bases from V and 4 from J, leaving 15 bases between them. The chain's CDR3 is CASSYDSDGYEQYF. For the CDR3, the DNA is TGTGCCAGTAGTTACGACAGTGATGGTTACGAGCAGTACTTC. The full variable domain, completed using reference TRBV19 and TRBJ2-7, is DGGITQSPKYLFRKEGQNVTLSCEQNLNHDAMYWYRQDPGQGLRLIYYSQIVNDFQKGDIAEGYSVSREKKESFPLTVTSAQKNPTAFYLCASSYDSDGYEQYFGPGTRLTVT.

This sequence joins TRBV28 and TRBJ1-1; D is perhaps TRBD1 (6 bases). CDR1 and CDR2 from the germline V gene are MDHEN and SYDVKM. The CDR3 spans 14 residues. Trimming took off 3 bases at V and 1 base at J, with 9 bases between the two ends. The CDR3: CASSFGQPNTEAFF. In DNA form, the CDR3 reads TGTGCCAGCAGTTTTGGACAGCCGAACACTGAAGCTTTCTTT.

The chain employs TRBV24-1 and TRBJ1-3; D perhaps matches TRBD1 (5 bases). This CDR3 spans 15 amino acids. The germline V and J ends were trimmed by 6 bases and 0 bases, with 11 bases remaining between them. Per germline, CDR1 KGHDR and CDR2 SFDVKD. The DNA for the CDR3 is TGTGCCACCAGTCCAGGGCCCTACTCTGGAAACACCATATATTTT. It encodes CATSPGPYSGNTIYF.

This clone occurred once. The chain links TRBV7-3 to TRBJ2-7; 7 nucleotides agree with TRBD1. J gave up 7 bases and V 1 base, and 19 bases lay outside the gene matches. The CDR3 runs to 18 residues. Germline V gene lookup returns CDR1 SGHTA and CDR2 FQGTGA. CDR3 region: CASSLKGAYEVVSGEQYF. The CDR3 coding sequence is TGTGCCAGCAGCTTAAAGGGGGCGTATGAGGTAGTTTCGGGGGAGCAGTACTTC.

This sequence joins TRBV27 and TRBJ2-7, with D possibly TRBD1 on 6 matching bases. Looked up from germline, CDR1 is MNHEY and CDR2 is SMNVEV (reference sequence). This CDR3 comprises 12 residues. The V end was cut by 6 bases, the J end by 0 bases, with 6 bases between. Here the CDR3 reads CASRTGSYEQYF. The CDR3 region has the DNA TGTGCCAGCAGGACAGGCTCCTACGAGCAGTACTTC.

The rearrangement joins TRBV5-4 to TRBJ2-5; TRBD1 aligns across 7 bases. Germline V gene sequence: CDR1 SGHNT, CDR2 YYREEE (reference sequence). This CDR3 comprises 15 residues. V was clipped by 3 bases and J by 5 bases; unmatched bases: 10. Here the CDR3 reads CASSWDPGGWETQYF. In DNA form, the CDR3 reads TGTGCCAGCAGCTGGGACCCAGGGGGATGGGAGACCCAGTACTTC.

V is TRBV15 and J is TRBJ2-3; 8 positions agree with TRBD1. Germline CDR1 and CDR2: LNHNV and YYDKDF (reference sequence). V lost 1 base and J lost 6; bases outside the gene matches: 12. This CDR3 comprises 17 residues. CDR3 DNA: TGTGCCACCAGCAGAGGCACCGGGACAGGCTATTTTGATACGCAGTATTTT. Protein product: CATSRGTGTGYFDTQYF.

The CDR3 DNA sequence: TGTGCCAGCACCCCTAATGTCAGGGAGGGAGGCTACGAGCAGTACTTC. It specifies CASTPNVREGGYEQYF. The chain is built from TRBV11-2 and TRBJ2-7; 7 nucleotides match TRBD2. The CDR3 is made up of 16 amino acids. Germline lookup yields CDR1 SGHAT and CDR2 FQNNGV. J lost 3 bases, V lost 7 bases, and 15 bases had no gene match.

This rearrangement joins TRBV28 to TRBJ1-5; D is undetermined. From germline, CDR1 is MDHEN and CDR2 SYDVKM. This CDR3 comprises 15 residues. Trimming removed 5 bases from V and 0 bases from J, with 11 bases in between. The CDR3 nucleotides are TGTGCCAGCAGTCCCGGACTGTATAGCAATCAGCCCCAGCATTTT. Its protein product is CASSPGLYSNQPQHF. The variable domain in full, completed from reference TRBV28 and TRBJ1-5, reads DVKVTQSSRYLVKRTGEKVFLECVQDMDHENMFWYRQDPGLGLRLIYFSYDVKMKEKGDIPEGYSVSREKKERFSLILESASTNQTSMYLCASSPGLYSNQPQHFGDGTRLSIL.

The chain uses TRBV10-1 and TRBJ2-7; 8 bases map to TRBD2. Germline CDR1 and CDR2: WNHNN and SYGVQD (reference sequence). This CDR3 region has 13 residues. The junction had 4 bases not matched to a gene; V was cut back by 2 bases and J by 7 bases. The CDR3 DNA is TGCGCCAGCAGTGAGGTAGCGGGAAGGGAGCAGTACTTC. It yields the protein CASSEVAGREQYF.